This T cell receptor beta chain was observed in a study of T-cell reconstitution after alpha-beta-depleted transplantation in children. The TCRbeta library incorporated unique molecular identifiers. TCRdb processed the PCR reads anew with MiXCR; each CDR3 protein has one entry. This sample carries 700,000 or so distinct CDR3 sequences, about an eighth of them seen once, and the ten largest clones take about 0.77%. Broader study findings: The high TCRbeta diversity at day 60 in some patients came from surviving recipient T cells and thymic progenitors. Expanded clones from the graft, numbering several hundred, reportedly supplied alpha-beta T cells about two months after transplant. One year post-transplant, T-cell counts and diversity were largely derived from T cells produced anew.

This clonotype has more than one count but fewer than ten. The antigen is undetermined. Trimming pared 4 bases from V and 6 bases from J, leaving 19 bases between. The CDR3 extends over 16 amino acids. Germline V gene data show CDR1 as MGHRA and CDR2 as YSYEKL. The clonotype was recovered from a girl under 10 years old with congenital amegakaryocytic thrombocytopenia, due to receive a stem cell transplant. The material sequenced was PBMCs, taken before TCRalphabeta/CD19-depleted stem cell transplant. V gene TRBV4-1 combines with J gene TRBJ2-1; D is perhaps TRBD1 (7 bases). The CDR3 loop is CASSRPPGTAGNEQFF. In nucleotides, the CDR3 is TGCGCCAGCAGCCGTCCCCCCGGGACAGCGGGCAATGAGCAGTTCTTC.